This TCR beta chain is from a study of T cell repertoires in cytomegalovirus infection. Looking at the study overall: Public TCR beta signatures were indicative of both CMV infection and a matching HLA type.

TCRdb re-derived calls from the reads in MiXCR, one entry per CDR3 protein. This table has 600,000 to 800,000 distinct CDR3 sequences, roughly 24% appearing once. The V end was cut by 6 bases, the J end by 0 bases, with 13 bases between. This CDR3 has 14 residues. CDR1 and CDR2 (germline): DFQATT, SNEGSKA (reference sequence). Study results and caveats: In two of eight donors, the top clonotype was HLA-C-restricted CMV-specific. Cumulative public TCR beta family frequency identified CMV carriers with the relevant HLA.

Only a few counts were recorded for this clonotype. No antigen is known for it. This sequence was found in a human donor in good health (CMV status not recorded). Some clones in this sample may be carry-over from other donors' samples. The chain joins TRBV20-1 to TRBJ2-3; no firm D call. The sequenced sample consisted of CD8+ T cells from PBMCs. CDR3 region: CSANRLTSTDTQYF. CDR3 nucleotides: TGCAGTGCGAACAGATTAACTAGCACAGATACGCAGTATTTT.